This TCR beta chain is from a study of blood T cell repertoires in COVID-19. Germline V CDR1 and CDR2: LGHDT, YNNKEL (reference sequence). Trimming took 6 bases from V and 9 from J; bases not matched to a gene: 14. The length of the CDR3 is 17 residues. Patients of the Seattle cohort, enrolled during active infection, were followed longitudinally. Original analysis: How many nucleated cells were present was estimated from reference gene primer amplification. The repertoire was sequenced with immunoSEQ multiplex PCR; TCRdb's copy has only in-frame clones and lacks some. V and J calls and clone size are copied from that table; D and trimming were computed from the DNA. This sample yields roughly 120,000 clones, of which around 74% are seen a single time; over 5.5% belongs to the top ten.

Sequencing was performed on peripheral blood. This TCR came from an older man with COVID-19, enrolled during active disease. J is TRBJ2-1 and V is TRBV3-1 (or the pseudogene TRBV3-2); the match to TRBD2 covers 13 bases. The DNA of the CDR3 is TGTGCCAGCAGTCACCTTCGACTAGCGGGAGGCGCGGGTGAGCAGTTCTTC. Translated: CASSHLRLAGGAGEQFF.